Listed below are T cell receptor beta chains from one sample, sequenced in a study of metastatic and nonmetastatic thyroid tumors. TCRdb re-called the PCR reads through MiXCR. The sample comprises 15,000 to 20,000 clones, more than 30% of which are singletons, and 15% to 20% rests with the top ten. Sequences were obtained from tumor tissue. These receptors were obtained from a female donor with papillary thyroid cancer or a benign thyroid nodule (not recorded which). Some clones in this sample may be carry-over from other donors' samples. The CDR3 runs from the conserved cysteine through the conserved F or W. Fields, in order: J gene, V gene, clone size, CDR3 length, D gene, CDR3 protein, CDR3 DNA. D genes are given only for firm matches. Only some rows state a clone size, as once, few, many or a class for expanded clones.

J gene: TRBJ2-1
V gene: TRBV20-1
clone size: many
CDR3 length: 17
D gene: NA
CDR3 protein: CSVSLSFTGGANNEQFF
CDR3 DNA: TGCAGTGTTTCACTCAGCTTCACAGGGGGGGCAAACAATGAGCAGTTCTTC

J gene: TRBJ1-2
V gene: TRBV5-4
clone size: NA
CDR3 length: 14
D gene: NA
CDR3 protein: CASSGTGINYGYTF
CDR3 DNA: TGTGCCAGCAGCGGAACAGGGATTAACTATGGCTACACCTTC

J gene: TRBJ2-7
V gene: TRBV28
clone size: NA
CDR3 length: 12
D gene: NA
CDR3 protein: CASSFLGYEQYF
CDR3 DNA: TGTGCCAGCAGTTTTTTGGGGTACGAGCAGTACTTC

J gene: TRBJ1-1
V gene: TRBV5-1
clone size: NA
CDR3 length: 15
D gene: TRBD1
CDR3 protein: CASSGQGSSGTEAFF
CDR3 DNA: TGCGCCAGCAGCGGACAGGGGTCCTCGGGGACTGAAGCTTTCTTT

J gene: TRBJ2-3
V gene: TRBV11-2
clone size: NA
CDR3 length: 17
D gene: TRBD2
CDR3 protein: CASSLWSAGESTDTQYF
CDR3 DNA: TGTGCCAGCAGCCTTTGGAGCGCGGGAGAGAGCACAGATACACAGTATTTT

J gene: TRBJ1-6
V gene: TRBV30
clone size: NA
CDR3 length: 13
D gene: NA
CDR3 protein: CAWSAATGSPLHF
CDR3 DNA: TGTGCCTGGAGCGCGGCGACAGGTTCACCCCTGCACTTT

J gene: TRBJ1-5
V gene: TRBV7-9
clone size: NA
CDR3 length: 14
D gene: NA
CDR3 protein: CASSPQGNNQPQHF
CDR3 DNA: TGTGCCAGCAGCCCACAGGGAAACAATCAGCCCCAGCATTTT

J gene: TRBJ2-1
V gene: TRBV6-1
clone size: medium-sized
CDR3 length: 13
D gene: TRBD1
CDR3 protein: CASSASGGNDLSF
CDR3 DNA: TGTGCCAGCAGTGCCTCAGGGGGCAACGACCTCTCCTTC

J gene: TRBJ2-7
V gene: TRBV20-1
clone size: NA
CDR3 length: 15
D gene: TRBD1
CDR3 protein: CSARDVGTGPYEQYF
CDR3 DNA: TGCAGTGCTAGAGATGTGGGGACAGGACCCTACGAGCAGTACTTC

J gene: TRBJ2-1
V gene: TRBV24-1
clone size: few
CDR3 length: 13
D gene: NA
CDR3 protein: CATSEQLNNEQFF
CDR3 DNA: TGTGCCACCAGTGAACAGCTTAACAATGAGCAGTTCTTC

J gene: TRBJ1-2
V gene: TRBV2
clone size: few
CDR3 length: 13
D gene: NA
CDR3 protein: CASSDSSIYGYTF
CDR3 DNA: TGTGCCAGCAGTGATAGTTCGATCTATGGCTACACCTTC

J gene: TRBJ1-1
V gene: TRBV28
clone size: many
CDR3 length: 13
D gene: NA
CDR3 protein: CASSLPRNTEAFF
CDR3 DNA: TGTGCCAGCAGTTTGCCCAGGAACACTGAAGCTTTCTTT

J gene: TRBJ2-1
V gene: TRBV20-1
clone size: NA
CDR3 length: 16
D gene: NA
CDR3 protein: CSARVPTGRHYNEQFF
CDR3 DNA: TGCAGTGCTAGAGTACCGACAGGACGACACTACAATGAGCAGTTCTTC

J gene: TRBJ2-5
V gene: TRBV20-1
clone size: many
CDR3 length: 14
D gene: TRBD2
CDR3 protein: CSAPGMLGGETQYF
CDR3 DNA: TGCAGTGCTCCAGGAATGTTGGGGGGGGAGACCCAGTACTTC

J gene: TRBJ2-1
V gene: TRBV30
clone size: medium-sized
CDR3 length: 15
D gene: NA
CDR3 protein: CAWSVGLSSYNEQFF
CDR3 DNA: TGTGCCTGGAGTGTAGGCCTAAGCTCCTACAATGAGCAGTTCTTC

J gene: TRBJ2-7
V gene: TRBV2
clone size: NA
CDR3 length: 18
D gene: TRBD2
CDR3 protein: CASSELNWVAGGSVEQYF
CDR3 DNA: TGTGCCAGCAGTGAACTGAATTGGGTAGCGGGAGGATCTGTCGAGCAGTACTTC

J gene: TRBJ2-7
V gene: TRBV11-2
clone size: medium-sized
CDR3 length: 14
D gene: TRBD2
CDR3 protein: CASRMGLGSYEQYF
CDR3 DNA: TGTGCCAGCAGGATGGGACTAGGCTCCTACGAGCAGTACTTC

J gene: TRBJ2-2
V gene: TRBV4-2
clone size: medium-sized
CDR3 length: 18
D gene: NA
CDR3 protein: CASSQTRDRGSNTGELFF
CDR3 DNA: TGTGCCAGCAGCCAAACTAGGGATAGGGGGTCGAACACCGGGGAGCTGTTTTTT

J gene: TRBJ1-4
V gene: TRBV7-2
clone size: NA
CDR3 length: 16
D gene: NA
CDR3 protein: CASSPKYGANVEKPFF
CDR3 DNA: TGTGCCAGCAGCCCCAAGTACGGGGCCAACGTGGAAAAACCGTTTTTT

J gene: TRBJ2-7
V gene: TRBV6-1
clone size: NA
CDR3 length: 15
D gene: TRBD1
CDR3 protein: CASSEAGTGGNEQYF
CDR3 DNA: TGTGCCAGCAGTGAAGCTGGTACAGGGGGGAACGAGCAGTACTTC

J gene: TRBJ2-7
V gene: TRBV6-1
clone size: few
CDR3 length: 15
D gene: NA
CDR3 protein: CASSDWEVATHEQYF
CDR3 DNA: TGTGCCAGCAGTGATTGGGAGGTAGCCACCCACGAGCAGTACTTC

J gene: TRBJ1-2
V gene: TRBV9
clone size: NA
CDR3 length: 14
D gene: TRBD1
CDR3 protein: CASTRAQGGYGYTF
CDR3 DNA: TGTGCCAGCACCAGGGCCCAGGGGGGCTATGGCTACACCTTC

J gene: TRBJ2-2
V gene: TRBV6-1
clone size: NA
CDR3 length: 16
D gene: NA
CDR3 protein: CDSSEAGTKGSGELFF
CDR3 DNA: TGTGACAGCAGTGAAGCCGGGACCAAGGGTAGCGGGGAGCTGTTTTTT

J gene: TRBJ1-1
V gene: TRBV28
clone size: NA
CDR3 length: 14
D gene: NA
CDR3 protein: CASSLRRRNTEAFF
CDR3 DNA: TGTGCCAGCAGTTTACGTAGGCGAAACACTGAAGCTTTCTTT

J gene: TRBJ2-7
V gene: TRBV2
clone size: few
CDR3 length: 12
D gene: NA
CDR3 protein: CASSELAYEQYF
CDR3 DNA: TGTGCCAGCAGTGAGCTAGCGTACGAGCAGTACTTC

J gene: TRBJ2-3
V gene: TRBV20-1
clone size: NA
CDR3 length: 14
D gene: NA
CDR3 protein: CSASDGGRGDTQYF
CDR3 DNA: TGCAGTGCTAGTGACGGGGGCAGGGGAGATACGCAGTATTTT

J gene: TRBJ2-2
V gene: TRBV6-4
clone size: few
CDR3 length: 14
D gene: NA
CDR3 protein: CASSDRLFGGELFF
CDR3 DNA: TGTGCCAGCAGTGATCGATTGTTTGGCGGGGAGCTGTTTTTT

J gene: TRBJ1-5
V gene: TRBV2
clone size: NA
CDR3 length: 14
D gene: NA
CDR3 protein: CASSAYRDNQPQHF
CDR3 DNA: TGTGCCAGCAGTGCCTACAGGGATAATCAGCCCCAGCATTTT

J gene: TRBJ1-2
V gene: TRBV13
clone size: once
CDR3 length: 13
D gene: NA
CDR3 protein: CASSLSGNYGYTF
CDR3 DNA: TGTGCCAGTAGCTTATCTGGGAACTATGGCTACACCTTC

J gene: TRBJ1-1
V gene: TRBV11-1
clone size: NA
CDR3 length: 15
D gene: TRBD1
CDR3 protein: CASSAVRGFKNDGFF
CDR3 DNA: TGTGCCAGCAGCGCCGTCAGGGGGTTCAAAAATGATGGTTTCTTT

J gene: TRBJ2-7
V gene: TRBV7-8
clone size: NA
CDR3 length: 13
D gene: NA
CDR3 protein: CASSPALPREQYF
CDR3 DNA: TGTGCCAGCAGCCCGGCCTTGCCTAGAGAGCAGTACTTC

J gene: TRBJ2-3
V gene: TRBV7-3
clone size: NA
CDR3 length: 16
D gene: TRBD2
CDR3 protein: CASSSISGGAADTQYF
CDR3 DNA: TGTGCCAGCAGCTCCATTAGCGGGGGGGCCGCAGATACGCAGTATTTT

J gene: TRBJ2-4
V gene: TRBV27
clone size: NA
CDR3 length: 17
D gene: TRBD1
CDR3 protein: CASSQDRTGWAENIQYF
CDR3 DNA: TGTGCCAGCAGTCAGGACAGGACCGGATGGGCGGAAAACATTCAGTACTTC

J gene: TRBJ2-7
V gene: TRBV11-2
clone size: medium-sized
CDR3 length: 16
D gene: TRBD2
CDR3 protein: CASSLLAGGPSYEQYF
CDR3 DNA: TGTGCCAGCAGCCTTCTAGCGGGAGGGCCCTCCTACGAGCAGTACTTC

J gene: TRBJ2-3
V gene: TRBV6-1
clone size: few
CDR3 length: 16
D gene: NA
CDR3 protein: CASWGGGRGGTDTQYF
CDR3 DNA: TGTGCCAGCTGGGGTGGAGGGAGAGGGGGCACAGATACGCAGTATTTT

J gene: TRBJ2-3
V gene: TRBV30
clone size: NA
CDR3 length: 11
D gene: TRBD2
CDR3 protein: CAWGRADTQYF
CDR3 DNA: TGTGCCTGGGGGAGGGCAGATACGCAGTATTTT

J gene: TRBJ2-1
V gene: TRBV11-2
clone size: once
CDR3 length: 16
D gene: TRBD2
CDR3 protein: CASRQAGTSSYNEQFF
CDR3 DNA: TGTGCCAGCAGACAAGCCGGGACTAGCAGTTACAATGAGCAGTTCTTC

J gene: TRBJ1-1
V gene: TRBV30
clone size: NA
CDR3 length: 11
D gene: NA
CDR3 protein: CAWNSGSEAFF
CDR3 DNA: TGTGCCTGGAATTCGGGGTCTGAAGCTTTCTTT

J gene: TRBJ2-5
V gene: TRBV9
clone size: NA
CDR3 length: 14
D gene: NA
CDR3 protein: CASSVDLREEYQYF
CDR3 DNA: TGTGCCAGCAGCGTAGATTTGAGGGAGGAGTACCAGTACTTC

J gene: TRBJ2-1
V gene: TRBV11-3
clone size: NA
CDR3 length: 15
D gene: TRBD2
CDR3 protein: CASSLSGLDNNEQFF
CDR3 DNA: TGTGCCAGCAGCTTATCGGGACTAGATAACAATGAGCAGTTCTTC

J gene: TRBJ2-1
V gene: TRBV12-3/TRBV12-4
clone size: few
CDR3 length: 14
D gene: NA
CDR3 protein: CASRDSSGDNEQFF
CDR3 DNA: TGTGCCAGCAGAGACTCCTCGGGGGACAATGAGCAGTTCTTC

J gene: TRBJ2-1
V gene: TRBV18
clone size: medium-sized
CDR3 length: 13
D gene: NA
CDR3 protein: CASSPSQSDEQFF
CDR3 DNA: TGTGCCAGCTCACCTTCCCAAAGCGATGAGCAGTTCTTC

J gene: TRBJ2-1
V gene: TRBV5-1
clone size: few
CDR3 length: 16
D gene: NA
CDR3 protein: CASSTEQVARGDEQFF
CDR3 DNA: TGCGCCAGCAGCACGGAACAGGTTGCCAGGGGCGATGAGCAGTTCTTC

J gene: TRBJ2-7
V gene: TRBV6-1
clone size: NA
CDR3 length: 12
D gene: NA
CDR3 protein: CASIQPPGEQYF
CDR3 DNA: TGTGCCAGCATCCAACCCCCGGGGGAGCAGTACTTC

J gene: TRBJ1-1
V gene: TRBV7-6
clone size: many
CDR3 length: 16
D gene: NA
CDR3 protein: CASSYEGTPMNTEAFF
CDR3 DNA: TGTGCCAGCAGTTACGAAGGGACACCGATGAACACTGAAGCTTTCTTT

J gene: TRBJ2-7
V gene: TRBV20-1
clone size: once
CDR3 length: 15
D gene: TRBD2
CDR3 protein: CSARLAGGPSYEQYF
CDR3 DNA: TGCAGTGCGAGACTAGCGGGAGGGCCCTCCTACGAGCAGTACTTC

J gene: TRBJ2-1
V gene: TRBV11-2
clone size: many
CDR3 length: 16
D gene: TRBD2
CDR3 protein: CASSLEPSGRDNEQFF
CDR3 DNA: TGTGCCAGCAGCTTAGAGCCTAGCGGGAGAGACAATGAGCAGTTCTTC

J gene: TRBJ2-7
V gene: TRBV27
clone size: NA
CDR3 length: 16
D gene: NA
CDR3 protein: CASSSRDSHSKVEQYF
CDR3 DNA: TGTGCCAGCAGTTCGAGGGACTCGCACTCAAAGGTAGAGCAGTACTTC